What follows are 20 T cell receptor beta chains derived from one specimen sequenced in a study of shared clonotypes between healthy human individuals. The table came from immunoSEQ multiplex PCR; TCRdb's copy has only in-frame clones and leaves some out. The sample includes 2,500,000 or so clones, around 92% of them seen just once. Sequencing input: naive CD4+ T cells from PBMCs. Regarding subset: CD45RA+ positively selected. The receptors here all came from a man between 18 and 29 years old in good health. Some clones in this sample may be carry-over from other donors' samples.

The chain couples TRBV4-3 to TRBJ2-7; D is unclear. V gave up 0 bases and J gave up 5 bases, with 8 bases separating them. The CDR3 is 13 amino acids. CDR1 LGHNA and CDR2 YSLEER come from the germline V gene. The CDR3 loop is CASSQDPLDEQYF. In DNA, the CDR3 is TGCGCCAGCAGCCAAGATCCCCTTGACGAGCAGTACTTC.

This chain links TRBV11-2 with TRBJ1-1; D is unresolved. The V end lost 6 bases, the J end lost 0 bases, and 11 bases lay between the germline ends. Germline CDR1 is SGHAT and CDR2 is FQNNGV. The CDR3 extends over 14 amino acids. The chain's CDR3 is CASRPRTMNTEAFF. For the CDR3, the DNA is TGTGCCAGCAGGCCCAGGACTATGAACACTGAAGCTTTCTTT.

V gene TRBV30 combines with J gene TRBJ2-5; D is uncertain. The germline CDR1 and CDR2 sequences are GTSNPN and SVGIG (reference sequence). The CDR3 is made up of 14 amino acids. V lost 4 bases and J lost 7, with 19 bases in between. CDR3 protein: CAWKADVLGGTQYF. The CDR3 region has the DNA TGTGCCTGGAAAGCCGACGTCTTAGGTGGGACCCAGTACTTC.

The CDR3 DNA follows: TGCGCCAGCAATCCCGGACAGTCCCACAATGAGCAGTTCTTC. Protein sequence: CASNPGQSHNEQFF. The V call is TRBV5-1, the J call TRBJ2-1; the D gene is possibly TRBD1 (6 bases). The CDR3 consists of 14 residues. The V and J ends lost 6 bases and 5 bases respectively, with 15 bases between them. Germline assignment: CDR1 SGHRS and CDR2 YFSETQ.

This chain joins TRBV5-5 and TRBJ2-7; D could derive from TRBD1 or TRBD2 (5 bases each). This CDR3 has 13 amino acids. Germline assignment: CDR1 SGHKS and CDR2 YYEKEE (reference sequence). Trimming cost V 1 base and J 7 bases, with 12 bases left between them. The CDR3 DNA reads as TGTGCCAGCAGCTTGCTGGGGGTAGGGGAGCAGTACTTC. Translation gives CASSLLGVGEQYF.

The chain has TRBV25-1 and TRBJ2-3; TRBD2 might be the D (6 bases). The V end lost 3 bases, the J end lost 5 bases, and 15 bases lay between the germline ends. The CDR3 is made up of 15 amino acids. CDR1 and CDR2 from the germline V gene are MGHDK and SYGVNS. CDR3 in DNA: TGTGCCAGCAGTGACCCGGCGGGATCGGGAGATACGCAGTATTTT. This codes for CASSDPAGSGDTQYF.

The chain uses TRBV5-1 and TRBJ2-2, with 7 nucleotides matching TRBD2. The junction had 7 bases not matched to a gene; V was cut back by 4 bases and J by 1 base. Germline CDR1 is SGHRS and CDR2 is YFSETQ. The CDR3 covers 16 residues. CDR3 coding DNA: TGCGCCAGCAGCAGATCTAGCGGAGTGAACACCGGGGAGCTGTTTTTT. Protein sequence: CASSRSSGVNTGELFF. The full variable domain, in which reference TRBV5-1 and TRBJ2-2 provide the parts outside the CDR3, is KAGVTQTPRYLIKTRGQQVTLSCSPISGHRSVSWYQQTPGQGLQFLFEYFSETQRNKGNFPGRFSGRQFSNSRSEMNVSTLELGDSALYLCASSRSSGVNTGELFFGEGSRLTVL.

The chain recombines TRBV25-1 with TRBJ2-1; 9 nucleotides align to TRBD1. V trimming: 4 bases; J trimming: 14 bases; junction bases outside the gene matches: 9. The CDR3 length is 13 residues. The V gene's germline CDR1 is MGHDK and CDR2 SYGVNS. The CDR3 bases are TGTGCCAGCAGTGTGCCGGGGACAGGGAAAAAGTTCTTC. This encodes CASSVPGTGKKFF.

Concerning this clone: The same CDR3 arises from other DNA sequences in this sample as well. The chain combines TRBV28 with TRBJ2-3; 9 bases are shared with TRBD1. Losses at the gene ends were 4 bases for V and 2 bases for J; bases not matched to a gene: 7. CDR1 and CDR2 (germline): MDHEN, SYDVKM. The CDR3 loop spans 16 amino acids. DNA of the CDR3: TGTGCCAGCAGTTCGGCAGGGACAGGGCCCACAGATACGCAGTATTTT. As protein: CASSSAGTGPTDTQYF.

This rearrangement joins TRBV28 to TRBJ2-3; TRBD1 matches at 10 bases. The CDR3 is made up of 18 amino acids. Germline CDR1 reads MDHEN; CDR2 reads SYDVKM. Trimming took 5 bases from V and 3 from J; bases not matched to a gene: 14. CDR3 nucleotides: TGTGCCAGCAGTGCCTTCTATCCGGGACAGGGGTTAACAGATACGCAGTATTTT. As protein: CASSAFYPGQGLTDTQYF.

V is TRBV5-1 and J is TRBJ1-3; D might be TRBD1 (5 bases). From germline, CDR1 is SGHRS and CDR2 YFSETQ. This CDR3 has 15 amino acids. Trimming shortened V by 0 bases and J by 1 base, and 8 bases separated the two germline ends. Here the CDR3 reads CASSLATESGNTIYF. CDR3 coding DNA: TGCGCCAGCAGCTTGGCGACAGAGTCTGGAAACACCATATATTTT.

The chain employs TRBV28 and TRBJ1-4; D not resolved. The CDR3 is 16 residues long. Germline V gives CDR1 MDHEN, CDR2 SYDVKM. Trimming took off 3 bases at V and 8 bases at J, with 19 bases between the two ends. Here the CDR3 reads CASSFSLGELGEKLFF. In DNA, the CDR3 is TGTGCCAGCAGTTTCAGTTTAGGCGAATTAGGGGAAAAACTGTTTTTT.

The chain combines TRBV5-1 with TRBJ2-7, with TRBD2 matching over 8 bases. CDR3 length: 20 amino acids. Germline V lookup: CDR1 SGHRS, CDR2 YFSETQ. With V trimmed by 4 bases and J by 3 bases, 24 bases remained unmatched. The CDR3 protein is CASSPGGGERLSGSYYEQYF. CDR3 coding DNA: TGCGCCAGCAGCCCCGGAGGGGGGGAGCGTTTGAGCGGGAGCTACTACGAGCAGTACTTC.

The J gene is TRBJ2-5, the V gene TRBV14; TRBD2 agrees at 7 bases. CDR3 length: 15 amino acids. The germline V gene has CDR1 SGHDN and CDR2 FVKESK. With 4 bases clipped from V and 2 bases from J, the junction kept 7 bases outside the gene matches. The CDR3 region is CASSRPTSRQETQYF. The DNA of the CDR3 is TGTGCCAGCAGCCGCCCGACTAGCCGACAAGAGACCCAGTACTTC.

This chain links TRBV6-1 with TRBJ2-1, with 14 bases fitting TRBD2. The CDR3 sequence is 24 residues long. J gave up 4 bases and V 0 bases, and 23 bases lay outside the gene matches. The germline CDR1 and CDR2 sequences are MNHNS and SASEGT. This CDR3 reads CASSEANRGLAGGMGMGVYNEQFF. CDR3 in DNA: TGTGCCAGCAGTGAAGCAAACAGAGGACTAGCGGGAGGAATGGGGATGGGGGTATACAATGAGCAGTTCTTC.

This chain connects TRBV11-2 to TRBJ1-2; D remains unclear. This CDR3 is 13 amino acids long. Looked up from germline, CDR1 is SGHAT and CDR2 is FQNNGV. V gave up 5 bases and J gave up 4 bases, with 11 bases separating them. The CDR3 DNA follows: TGTGCCAGCAGCGTGTCGGGGAGCTATGGCTACACCTTC. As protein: CASSVSGSYGYTF.

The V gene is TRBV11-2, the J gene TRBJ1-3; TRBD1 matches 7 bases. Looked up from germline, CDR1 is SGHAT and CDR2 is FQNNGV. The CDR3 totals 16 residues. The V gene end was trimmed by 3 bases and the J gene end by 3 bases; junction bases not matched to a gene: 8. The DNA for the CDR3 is TGTGCCAGCAGCTTGGCGGAGACAGGGTTTGGAAACACCATATATTTT. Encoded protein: CASSLAETGFGNTIYF.

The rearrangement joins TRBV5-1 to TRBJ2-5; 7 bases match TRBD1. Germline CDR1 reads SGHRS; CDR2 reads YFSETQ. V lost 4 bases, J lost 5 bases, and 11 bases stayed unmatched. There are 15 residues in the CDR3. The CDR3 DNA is TGCGCCAGCAGCGATCAAAGACAGGGCGGGGAGACCCAGTACTTC. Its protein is CASSDQRQGGETQYF. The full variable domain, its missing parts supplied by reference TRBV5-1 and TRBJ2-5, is KAGVTQTPRYLIKTRGQQVTLSCSPISGHRSVSWYQQTPGQGLQFLFEYFSETQRNKGNFPGRFSGRQFSNSRSEMNVSTLELGDSALYLCASSDQRQGGETQYFGPGTRLLVL.

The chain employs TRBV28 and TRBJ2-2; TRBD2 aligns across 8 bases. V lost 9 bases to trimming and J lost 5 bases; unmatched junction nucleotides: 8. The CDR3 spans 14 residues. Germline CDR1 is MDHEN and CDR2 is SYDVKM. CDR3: CASQAGVRTGELFF. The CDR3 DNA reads TGTGCCAGTCAAGCGGGAGTGAGAACCGGGGAGCTGTTTTTT.

CDR3: CSADRGLNTGELFF. The CDR3 coding sequence is TGCAGCGCCGACAGGGGGCTGAACACCGGGGAGCTGTTTTTT. The chain joins TRBV29-1 to TRBJ2-2; 10 bases are a match to TRBD1. Germline lookup yields CDR1 SQVTM and CDR2 ANQGSEA. The CDR3 runs 14 residues. Trimming took 7 bases from V and 1 from J; bases not matched to a gene: 3.